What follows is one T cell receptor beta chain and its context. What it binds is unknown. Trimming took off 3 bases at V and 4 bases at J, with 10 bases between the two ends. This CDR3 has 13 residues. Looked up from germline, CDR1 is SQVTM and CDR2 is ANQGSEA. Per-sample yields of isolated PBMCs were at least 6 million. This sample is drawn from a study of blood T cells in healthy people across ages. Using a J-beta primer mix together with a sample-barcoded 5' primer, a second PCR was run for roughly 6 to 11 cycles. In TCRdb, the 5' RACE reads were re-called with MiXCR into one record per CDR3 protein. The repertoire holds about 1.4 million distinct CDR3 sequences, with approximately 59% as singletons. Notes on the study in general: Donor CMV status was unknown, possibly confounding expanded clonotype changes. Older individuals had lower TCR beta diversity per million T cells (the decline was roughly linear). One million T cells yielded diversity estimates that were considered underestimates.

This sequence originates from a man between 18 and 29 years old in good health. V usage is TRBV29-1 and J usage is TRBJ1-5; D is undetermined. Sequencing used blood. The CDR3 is CSVDRGRNQPQHF. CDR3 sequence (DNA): TGCAGCGTTGACAGAGGGAGGAATCAGCCCCAGCATTTT.